This section outlines one T cell receptor beta chain sequence together with its context. What it binds is not known. The data were obtained in a study of T cell repertoires in cytomegalovirus infection. About the research overall: Evidence of both CMV infection and a matching HLA type came from public TCR beta signatures.

General study results and limits: HLA-C-restricted, CMV-specific TCR beta clonotypes were dominant ex vivo.

Each CDR3 protein is one row after TCRdb ran MiXCR on the reads. Seen here are fewer than 1,000,000 distinct CDR3 sequences, about a third observed once, and the top ten hold more than 12%. The V gene end was trimmed by 4 bases and the J gene end by 5 bases; junction bases not matched to a gene: 8. The CDR3 totals 15 residues. Germline V gives CDR1 SGHNT, CDR2 YYREEE (reference sequence). The V call is TRBV5-4, the J call TRBJ1-1; 10 positions match TRBD1. This TCR derives from a human donor in good health (CMV status not recorded). Some clones in this sample may be carry-over from other donors' samples. Sample: cultured CD8+ T cells from PBMCs, taken from culture after CMV antigen stimulation. The CDR3 is CASSPRDRGLTEAFF. The CDR3 region has the DNA TGTGCCAGCAGCCCCCGGGACAGGGGTTTAACTGAAGCTTTCTTT.